The 13 T cell receptor beta chains in this list originate from one sample, sequenced in a study of blood T cell repertoires in COVID-19. Measured with immunoSEQ multiplex PCR; TCRdb has only the in-frame clones, and not every one. Among 300,000 to 400,000 clones listed, about 89% were seen once. The sequenced sample consisted of PBMCs or T cells enriched from blood (not recorded which). Source of these receptors: a man between 60 and 75 years old who had recovered from COVID-19.

The chain combines TRBV2 with TRBJ2-1, with D possibly being TRBD2 (5 bases). This CDR3 is 14 amino acids long. V lost 8 bases to trimming and J lost 4 bases, with 15 bases between them. From germline, CDR1 is SNHLY and CDR2 FYNNEI. The DNA of the CDR3 is TGTGCCAGCGCATGGATTAGCGCGTACAATGAGCAGTTCTTC. It specifies CASAWISAYNEQFF.

This clone was recorded once. The V call is TRBV6-5, the J call TRBJ2-3; possible D gene TRBD1, 6 bases. The CDR3 length is 14 residues. With 8 bases removed from V and 1 base from J, the gap between germline ends came to 13 bases. Germline V lookup: CDR1 MNHEY, CDR2 SVGAGI. DNA of the CDR3: TGTGCCAGCCACGGCGGACAGCGCACAGATACGCAGTATTTT. Its translation: CASHGGQRTDTQYF.

The chain has TRBV28 and TRBJ1-1, with a tentative D call TRBD1 (6 bases). This CDR3 is 16 amino acids long. In germline, CDR1 is MDHEN, CDR2 SYDVKM. V was shortened by 6 bases and J by 1 base, with 18 bases between the two germline ends. CDR3: CASRDPPGAGNTEAFF. In DNA form, the CDR3 reads TGTGCCAGCAGAGACCCCCCAGGGGCGGGGAACACTGAAGCTTTCTTT.

V is TRBV6-1 and J is TRBJ2-7; possibly TRBD2 for D (6 bases). Germline loops: CDR1 MNHNS, CDR2 SASEGT. The CDR3 runs to 14 residues. V shed 0 bases and J shed 1 base, with 7 bases lying between them. In DNA, the CDR3 is TGTGCCAGCAGTGAAGCGGAGGGGTCCTACGAGCAGTACTTC. It is translated as CASSEAEGSYEQYF.

The genes are TRBV19 and TRBJ1-5, with 7 bases matching TRBD1. Looked up from germline, CDR1 is LNHDA and CDR2 is SQIVND (reference sequence). This CDR3 spans 14 amino acids. After removal of 3 bases from V and 3 bases from J, the junction contained 2 bases not matched to a gene. The CDR3 loop reads CASSIGTVNQPQHF. The CDR3 nucleotides are TGTGCCAGTAGTATCGGGACAGTCAATCAGCCCCAGCATTTT.

V gene TRBV28 combines with J gene TRBJ1-1; 10 nucleotides align to TRBD1. The V gene's germline CDR1 is MDHEN and CDR2 SYDVKM. The trim removed 7 bases at V and 6 bases at J, leaving 5 bases unmatched. The CDR3 contains 13 residues. CDR3 amino acids: CASTLDRGSEAFF. CDR3 sequence (DNA): TGTGCCAGCACCCTGGACAGGGGGTCTGAAGCTTTCTTT.

The chain is built from TRBV10-3 and TRBJ2-7; 7 bases are shared with TRBD1. The V and J ends lost 3 bases and 0 bases, in that order; junction bases with no gene match: 5. Germline V gene sequence: CDR1 ENHRY, CDR2 SYGVKD. CDR3 length: 15 amino acids. The CDR3 bases are TGTGCCATCAGTGACCCCGGGACAGACTCCTACGAGCAGTACTTC. It yields the protein CAISDPGTDSYEQYF.

The chain combines TRBV6-5 with TRBJ1-4; a weak D match, TRBD1 (6 bases). V shed 7 bases and J shed 5 bases, with 14 bases lying between them. CDR1 is MNHEY and CDR2 is SVGAGI in the germline V gene. There are 14 residues in the CDR3. The CDR3 loop reads CASIGWTVNEKLFF. The CDR3 DNA follows: TGTGCCAGCATTGGGTGGACAGTCAATGAAAAACTGTTTTTT.

The chain couples TRBV18 to TRBJ2-7, with 8 nucleotides matching TRBD1. The CDR3 is 15 residues long. V lost 6 bases to trimming and J lost 5 bases; unmatched junction nucleotides: 12. From germline, CDR1 is KGHSH and CDR2 LQKENI. CDR3 in amino acids: CASSPQNTGGHEQYF. Written as DNA, the CDR3 is TGTGCCAGCTCCCCTCAAAATACAGGGGGACACGAGCAGTACTTC.

In its sample, this clone was seen a few times. The rearrangement links TRBV28 to TRBJ2-1, with a tentative D call TRBD2 (7 bases). CDR1 is MDHEN, CDR2 SYDVKM, per germline. The CDR3 contains 19 residues. V shed 3 bases and J shed 10 bases, with 31 bases lying between them. Here the CDR3 DNA reads TGTGCCAGCAGTTTTAACTGGTGGAGAGGCGGGAGAGGGGGGATGGAGCAGTTCTTC. Protein: CASSFNWWRGGRGGMEQFF.

This clone was picked up one time. The chain carries TRBV10-3 and TRBJ2-7; 9 nucleotides agree with TRBD1. This CDR3 spans 12 amino acids. Germline CDR1 ENHRY, CDR2 SYGVKD. Trimming took 6 bases from V and 6 from J; bases not matched to a gene: 3. The CDR3 here is CAIRGQGSEQYF. The CDR3 region has the DNA TGTGCCATCAGAGGACAGGGGAGCGAGCAGTACTTC.

This chain uses TRBV5-4 with TRBJ1-1, with 10 bases fitting TRBD1. Germline V gives CDR1 SGHNT, CDR2 YYREEE (reference sequence). The CDR3 is 17 residues long. The junction had 9 bases not matched to a gene; V was cut back by 4 bases and J by 0 bases. The CDR3 bases are TGTGCCAGCAGCCCGGGACAGGGGAGCGTAATGAACACTGAAGCTTTCTTT. Translated: CASSPGQGSVMNTEAFF. Together with reference TRBV5-4 and TRBJ1-1, the CDR3 gives the full variable domain: ETGVTQSPTHLIKTRGQQVTLRCSSQSGHNTVSWYQQALGQGPQFIFQYYREEENGRGNFPPRFSGLQFPNYSSELNVNALELDDSALYLCASSPGQGSVMNTEAFFGQGTRLTVV.

The rearrangement links TRBV7-9 to TRBJ1-6; 8 nucleotides match TRBD1. This CDR3 comprises 14 residues. Germline CDR1 reads SEHNR; CDR2 reads FQNEAQ (reference sequence). The V gene end was trimmed by 5 bases and the J gene end by 7 bases; junction bases not matched to a gene: 4. Written as DNA, the CDR3 is TGTGCCAGCAGCCCGACAGGGGCCAATTCACCCCTCCACTTT. Its translation is CASSPTGANSPLHF.